Detailed here is one TCR beta chain. Its target is unknown. The data are from a study of response to subunit inactivated influenza vaccine. TCRdb reprocessed the RT-PCR reads with MiXCR, giving one entry per CDR3 protein. The sample contains hundreds of thousands of distinct CDR3 sequences, about 25% of which appear only once. Study observations and caveats: Only a handful of new T cells, the authors suggested, are recruited with each seasonal influenza vaccination.

J gave up 6 bases and V 6 bases, and 3 bases lay outside the gene matches. The CDR3 covers 14 residues. This specimen was CD4+ T cells sorted from PBMCs, taken less than 6 days after vaccination. The receptor comes from a man in his fifties who received an inactivated influenza vaccine. This chain uses TRBV12-3 or TRBV12-4 with TRBJ2-2; 11 bases align to TRBD2. CDR3 region: CASRDSGGAGELFF. CDR3 DNA sequence: TGTGCCAGCAGAGATAGCGGGGGGGCCGGGGAGCTGTTTTTT.